These T cell receptor beta chains were read from a single sample in a study of T cells in Graves' hyperthyroidism and ophthalmopathy. One entry per CDR3 protein, called by TCRdb with MiXCR from the multiplex PCR reads. In the table there are about 400,000 distinct CDR3 sequences, about 14% of which are singletons. Source material: blood. The receptors were sampled from a man aged 50-59 years with Graves' ophthalmopathy. CDR3s include the opening cysteine and the closing phenylalanine or tryptophan. The D gene is left open where the match is weak. Only part of the rows carry a size: once, few, many, or a class if the clone is expanded.

d_call	v_call	j_call	clone_size	cdr3_aa	cdr3_nt
NA	TRBV12-3/TRBV12-4	TRBJ2-3	many	CASSLAAGPTDTQYF	TGTGCCAGCAGTTTAGCCGCAGGACCCACAGATACGCAGTATTTT
TRBD1	TRBV29-1	TRBJ2-4	NA	CSVEDRAQNIQYF	TGCAGCGTTGAGGACAGGGCTCAAAACATTCAGTACTTC
NA	TRBV19	TRBJ2-1	few	CASSIRDGGRNEQFF	TGTGCCAGTAGTATCCGGGACGGAGGGAGGAATGAGCAGTTCTTC
TRBD1	TRBV12-3/TRBV12-4	TRBJ1-1	NA	CASSFPEGASFF	TGTGCCAGCAGTTTCCCTGAGGGGGCCTCTTTCTTT
TRBD1	TRBV2	TRBJ1-2	NA	CASRGQGVSYGYTF	TGTGCCAGCAGAGGACAGGGAGTGAGCTATGGCTACACCTTC
NA	TRBV7-2	TRBJ2-2	NA	CASSVDVGGTGELFF	TGTGCCAGCAGCGTAGATGTCGGCGGTACCGGGGAGCTGTTTTTT
TRBD1	TRBV24-1	TRBJ2-3	few	CATSDPGQGRADTQYF	TGTGCCACCAGTGATCCGGGACAGGGGAGGGCAGATACGCAGTATTTT
NA	TRBV2	TRBJ1-1	NA	CASSYPEEAFF	TGTGCCAGCAGTTACCCTGAGGAAGCTTTCTTT
TRBD2	TRBV7-9	TRBJ2-7	many	CASSLPAGDEQYF	TGTGCCAGCAGCCTCCCGGCGGGAGACGAGCAGTACTTC
NA	TRBV7-9	TRBJ1-4	NA	CASSLNAEAGNEKLFF	TGTGCCAGCAGCCTAAACGCCGAGGCTGGTAATGAAAAACTGTTTTTT
TRBD2	TRBV5-1	TRBJ2-7	NA	CASSLAGLAGYHEQYF	TGCGCCAGCAGCTTGGCCGGACTAGCGGGATACCACGAGCAGTACTTC
TRBD1	TRBV4-1	TRBJ2-2	once	CASSQGLQGAGAGELFF	TGCGCCAGCAGCCAAGGTTTGCAGGGGGCAGGGGCCGGGGAGCTGTTTTTT
NA	TRBV28	TRBJ1-4	NA	CASSLRFSKLFF	TGTGCCAGCAGTTTACGCTTCTCTAAACTGTTTTTT
NA	TRBV5-1	TRBJ1-1	many	CASSLEWTRRSLNTEAFF	TGCGCCAGCAGCTTAGAGTGGACAAGGCGAAGTTTGAACACTGAAGCTTTCTTT
TRBD2	TRBV12-3/TRBV12-4	TRBJ2-2	many	CASSLSREISGELFF	TGTGCCAGCAGTTTGTCGCGGGAGATTTCCGGGGAGCTGTTTTTT
NA	TRBV20-1	TRBJ1-5	many	CSANFGRGGDQPQHF	TGCAGTGCTAACTTTGGCAGGGGAGGAGATCAGCCCCAGCATTTT
NA	TRBV5-6	TRBJ1-2	many	CASSLEADGYGYTF	TGTGCCAGCAGCCTTGAAGCCGATGGGTATGGCTACACCTTC
NA	TRBV5-1	TRBJ2-2	few	CASSLRQTNTGELFF	TGCGCCAGCAGCTTGCGGCAGACGAACACCGGGGAGCTGTTTTTT
NA	TRBV4-1	TRBJ2-4	few	CASSQNRETKNIQYF	TGCGCCAGCAGCCAAAACCGGGAAACTAAAAACATTCAGTACTTC
NA	TRBV19	TRBJ1-5	NA	CASSIPPSKGGASNQPQHF	TGTGCCAGTAGTATACCCCCGTCAAAGGGAGGTGCAAGCAATCAGCCCCAGCATTTT
TRBD2	TRBV5-4	TRBJ2-2	once	CASRAGTSGNTGELFF	TGTGCCAGCAGAGCCGGGACTAGCGGTAACACCGGGGAGCTGTTTTTT
NA	TRBV29-1	TRBJ2-1	many	CSVEVRGDEQFF	TGCAGCGTTGAAGTGAGGGGCGATGAGCAGTTCTTC
NA	TRBV27	TRBJ1-1	NA	CASREGFRAFF	TGTGCCAGCAGGGAAGGGTTTCGGGCTTTCTTT
NA	TRBV5-5	TRBJ2-5	few	CASSFRSVLETQYF	TGTGCCAGCAGCTTCCGGAGCGTGTTGGAGACCCAGTACTTC
TRBD1	TRBV7-8	TRBJ2-5	many	CASSGDRGGETQYF	TGTGCCAGCAGCGGCGACAGGGGCGGAGAGACCCAGTACTTC
TRBD2	TRBV7-9	TRBJ2-1	NA	CASSLAGKLRGDEQFF	TGTGCCAGCAGCCTAGCGGGCAAGTTGCGGGGCGATGAGCAGTTCTTC
NA	TRBV5-1	TRBJ2-2	many	CASSLTGNTGELFF	TGTGCCAGCAGCTTGACAGGAAACACCGGGGAGCTGTTTTTT
TRBD1	TRBV18	TRBJ1-2	many	CASSSGQAYGYTF	TGTGCCAGCTCATCGGGACAGGCCTATGGCTACACCTTC
TRBD2	TRBV10-2	TRBJ2-7	many	CASHQDSGSEQYF	TGCGCCAGCCACCAGGATAGCGGGAGCGAGCAGTACTTC
NA	TRBV20-1	TRBJ1-4	many	CSARESPVPNEKLFF	TGCAGTGCTAGAGAATCCCCGGTTCCGAATGAAAAACTGTTTTTT
TRBD2	TRBV30	TRBJ2-7	NA	CAWSLPGLAGGPHEQYF	TGTGCCTGGAGTCTACCGGGACTAGCGGGAGGGCCTCACGAGCAGTACTTC